The T cell receptor (beta chain) under discussion was sequenced for a study of cytomegalovirus exposure and HLA in healthy donors. The germline CDR1 and CDR2 sequences are SQVTM and ANQGSEA. The CDR3 runs to 13 residues. V lost 6 bases and J lost 4, with 15 bases in between. PCR was performed using 60 Vbeta and 13 Jbeta primers. Clones were read by immunoSEQ multiplex PCR, and TCRdb kept only the in-frame ones, dropping some. The sample includes around 200,000 clones. The sequenced material came from PBMCs. The J gene is TRBJ1-1, the V gene TRBV29-1; the D is unclear. The origin of this receptor is a girl aged 2-9 years in good health and CMV-seropositive. CDR3 in amino acids: CSVPGPAATEAFF. The CDR3 nucleotides are TGCAGCGTCCCCGGTCCCGCGGCCACTGAAGCTTTCTTT.